These T cell receptor beta chains were read from a single sample in a study of neurological immune-mediated disorders. Using its own MiXCR run on the 5' RACE reads, TCRdb lists one record per CDR3 protein. The sample holds roughly 36,000 distinct CDR3 sequences; roughly 14% are singletons and the top ten take 25% to 30%. The specimen sequenced was PBMCs. These receptors were collected from a woman between 50 and 59 years old with HTLV-1-associated myelopathy (HAM/TSP). Each CDR3 is given with its conserved first and last residue. D genes are given only for firm matches. Expanded clones get a size class; other rows say once, few or many, or leave the size out.

cdr3_length	clone_size	d_call	v_call	j_call	cdr3_aa	cdr3_nt
15	many	TRBD1	TRBV6-1	TRBJ1-3	CASGDSPLSGNTIYF	TGTGCCAGTGGGGACAGCCCTCTCTCTGGAAACACCATATATTTT
15	many	NA	TRBV9	TRBJ1-1	CASSVDGGLGTEAFF	TGTGCCAGCAGCGTAGACGGGGGGCTGGGCACTGAAGCTTTCTTT
17	few	NA	TRBV4-1	TRBJ1-1	CASSQKGIAGRNTEAFF	TGCGCCAGCAGCCAAAAGGGAATTGCCGGACGGAACACTGAAGCTTTCTTT
16	many	TRBD1	TRBV9	TRBJ2-1	CASSINRQGWWNEQFF	TGTGCCAGCAGCATTAACCGACAGGGATGGTGGAATGAGCAGTTCTTC
13	many	NA	TRBV19	TRBJ1-2	CASSPTRVYGYTF	TGTGCCAGTAGCCCAACGAGGGTCTATGGCTACACCTTC
14	medium-sized	TRBD1	TRBV7-2	TRBJ1-2	CASSLGTGGTGYTF	TGTGCCAGCAGCTTAGGGACAGGGGGCACTGGCTACACCTTC
12	NA	NA	TRBV20-1	TRBJ2-1	CSGTSYNNEQFF	TGCAGTGGAACTAGCTATAACAATGAGCAGTTCTTC
15	many	NA	TRBV12-3/TRBV12-4	TRBJ2-1	CASSLRQAGSNEQFF	TGTGCCAGCAGTTTGCGACAGGCGGGTTCCAATGAGCAGTTCTTC
11	medium-sized	NA	TRBV12-3/TRBV12-4	TRBJ1-2	CASGTNYGYTF	TGTGCCAGCGGGACAAACTATGGCTACACCTTC
15	many	TRBD1	TRBV24-1	TRBJ2-5	CATSEPRTGQETQYF	TGTGCCACCAGTGAACCCAGGACAGGACAAGAGACCCAGTACTTC
16	many	NA	TRBV7-8	TRBJ1-5	CASSLPAGNDGQPQHF	TGTGCCAGCAGCTTGCCGGCCGGGAACGACGGGCAGCCCCAGCATTTT
13	many	NA	TRBV5-1	TRBJ1-2	CASSVQANYGYTF	TGCGCCAGCAGCGTACAGGCAAACTATGGCTACACCTTC
18	many	NA	TRBV5-1	TRBJ1-5	CASSLVGVEFRGNQSQHF	TGCGCCAGCAGCTTGGTCGGAGTGGAGTTTAGAGGCAATCAGTCCCAGCATTTT
11	many	NA	TRBV15	TRBJ1-3	CATSTGDTIYF	TGTGCCACCAGCACCGGGGACACCATATATTTT
14	many	NA	TRBV5-6	TRBJ1-2	CASSLVDGWESYTF	TGTGCCAGCAGCTTGGTAGACGGGTGGGAGAGCTACACCTTC
13	many	TRBD2	TRBV6-2/TRBV6-3	TRBJ2-7	CASGLSGIHEQYF	TGTGCCAGCGGATTAAGCGGGATCCACGAGCAGTACTTC
15	many	TRBD2	TRBV20-1	TRBJ2-1	CSARLAGGNDNEQFF	TGCAGTGCTAGGCTAGCGGGGGGGAACGACAATGAGCAGTTCTTC
15	many	NA	TRBV20-1	TRBJ1-1	CSAPWGGLANTEAFF	TGCAGTGCTCCTTGGGGGGGGCTAGCGAACACTGAAGCTTTCTTT
16	many	TRBD2	TRBV11-2	TRBJ2-1	CASSPRLAGGIVEQFF	TGTGCCAGCAGCCCGCGACTAGCGGGGGGGATAGTTGAGCAGTTCTTC
13	medium-sized	NA	TRBV13	TRBJ1-5	CASSLKLGQPQHF	TGTGCCAGCAGCCTAAAATTGGGGCAGCCCCAGCATTTT
13	many	NA	TRBV10-3	TRBJ2-3	CAIRDTTTDTQYF	TGTGCCATCCGGGACACGACGACAGATACGCAGTATTTT
13	many	TRBD1	TRBV7-2	TRBJ1-1	CASSMDRGAEAFF	TGTGCCAGCAGCATGGACAGGGGGGCTGAAGCTTTCTTT
14	many	NA	TRBV3-1	TRBJ2-2	CASSQGRVHGELFF	TGTGCCAGCAGCCAAGGCAGGGTTCACGGGGAGCTGTTTTTT